What follows are 3 T cell receptor beta chains derived from one specimen sequenced in a study of radiation and T cells in renal cell carcinoma (TCRdb year 2020). Read against the paper, the sample's time point label means: baseline pretreatment blood. The sample's treatment or condition label, in plain terms: 15 Gy SBRT to primary tumor, nephrectomy 4 weeks later. The library was prepared using the immunoSEQ multiplex PCR assay. Drawn from immuneACCESS, this table holds only the in-frame rearrangements with V and J called that TCRdb kept. Clones are partly lost; checked studies trace under half to an unresolved V gene and leave the rest unexplained. This sample has 150,000 or so clones in its table, and 88% of those were observed once. Of the sample, around 4.4% falls within the top ten clones. Source: blood, taken from a patient whose treatment included radiotherapy and nephrectomy. Receptor source: a woman in her seventies with renal cell carcinoma.

The chain couples TRBV15 to TRBJ2-1; 7 nucleotides match TRBD1. In germline, CDR1 is LNHNV, CDR2 YYDKDF (reference sequence). The CDR3 totals 16 residues. The V gene end was trimmed by 0 bases and the J gene end by 1 base; junction bases not matched to a gene: 3. CDR3 nucleotide sequence: TGTGCCACCAGCAGAGATTTGACAGGGTCCTACAATGAGCAGTTCTTC. Protein sequence: CATSRDLTGSYNEQFF.

This chain links TRBV4-1 with TRBJ1-5; perhaps TRBD1 as D (6 bases). The germline V gene encodes CDR1 MGHRA and CDR2 YSYEKL. With 0 bases removed from V and 2 bases from J, the gap between germline ends came to 11 bases. This CDR3 is built from 16 residues. Here the CDR3 DNA reads TGCGCCAGCAGCCAAGACAGGGGCTCGGGCAATCAGCCCCAGCATTTT. This codes for CASSQDRGSGNQPQHF.

The V gene is TRBV5-1, the J gene TRBJ2-3; no firm D call. CDR1 and CDR2 (germline): SGHRS, YFSETQ. The CDR3 sequence is 13 residues long. V was shortened by 5 bases and J by 4 bases, with 11 bases between the two germline ends. CDR3 sequence: CASSQDLADTQYF. The CDR3 DNA reads as TGCGCCAGCAGTCAGGATTTAGCAGATACGCAGTATTTT.